A selection of T cell receptor beta chains follows, all from one sample in a study of neurological immune-mediated disorders. One entry per CDR3 protein, called by TCRdb with MiXCR from the 5' RACE reads. The profile covers some 37,000 distinct CDR3 sequences, with 3% to 3.5% appearing a single time and more than 7% taken by the ten largest. The sequenced material came from PBMCs. These receptors all come from a woman aged 55-70 years with multiple sclerosis. The CDR3 runs from the conserved cysteine through the conserved F or W. The D gene is left open where the match is weak. Not every row has a clone size; where given, it reads once, few, many or a size class.

clone_size: medium-sized
v_call: TRBV5-1
j_call: TRBJ1-5
d_call: TRBD1
cdr3_aa: CASSPTGVNQPQHF
cdr3_nt: TGCGCCAGCAGCCCGACAGGGGTCAATCAGCCCCAGCATTTT

clone_size: many
v_call: TRBV20-1
j_call: TRBJ2-1
d_call: .
cdr3_aa: CSAQRDSRLGEQFF
cdr3_nt: TGCAGTGCTCAACGGGACTCCCGGCTGGGAGAGCAGTTCTTC

clone_size: many
v_call: TRBV6-5
j_call: TRBJ1-3
d_call: .
cdr3_aa: CASRLDANSGNTIYF
cdr3_nt: TGTGCCAGCAGGCTTGACGCGAACTCTGGAAACACCATATATTTT

clone_size: .
v_call: TRBV29-1
j_call: TRBJ2-7
d_call: .
cdr3_aa: CSVRGTAYEQYF
cdr3_nt: TGCAGCGTTCGCGGGACAGCCTACGAGCAGTACTTC

clone_size: many
v_call: TRBV20-1
j_call: TRBJ1-6
d_call: .
cdr3_aa: CSARDSGNSPLHF
cdr3_nt: TGCAGTGCTAGAGATTCCGGAAATTCACCCCTCCACTTT

clone_size: many
v_call: TRBV5-6
j_call: TRBJ2-2
d_call: TRBD1
cdr3_aa: CASSPLGQITGELFF
cdr3_nt: TGTGCCAGCAGCCCCCTGGGACAGATCACCGGGGAGCTGTTTTTT

clone_size: many
v_call: TRBV7-6
j_call: TRBJ2-1
d_call: TRBD2
cdr3_aa: CASSFPTGTNSEQFF
cdr3_nt: TGTGCCAGCAGCTTCCCCACCGGGACTAATAGTGAGCAGTTCTTC

clone_size: many
v_call: TRBV2
j_call: TRBJ1-4
d_call: TRBD1
cdr3_aa: CASSEAGTGNEKLFF
cdr3_nt: TGTGCCAGCAGTGAAGCCGGGACAGGGAATGAAAAACTGTTTTTT

clone_size: many
v_call: TRBV5-1
j_call: TRBJ2-1
d_call: TRBD1
cdr3_aa: CASRPSGTGAYNEQFF
cdr3_nt: TGCGCCAGCAGGCCCTCCGGGACAGGGGCCTACAATGAGCAGTTCTTC

clone_size: many
v_call: TRBV5-1
j_call: TRBJ2-2
d_call: .
cdr3_aa: CASSLGQTNTGELFF
cdr3_nt: TGCGCCAGCAGCCTGGGACAAACTAACACCGGGGAGCTGTTTTTT

clone_size: many
v_call: TRBV12-3/TRBV12-4
j_call: TRBJ2-1
d_call: .
cdr3_aa: CASSLAEKGSAF
cdr3_nt: TGTGCCAGCAGTTTAGCGGAGAAGGGGAGCGCCTTC

clone_size: many
v_call: TRBV3-1
j_call: TRBJ1-2
d_call: .
cdr3_aa: CASSLGQPGGYGYTF
cdr3_nt: TGTGCCAGCAGCCTAGGACAGCCTGGAGGGTATGGCTACACCTTC

clone_size: many
v_call: TRBV14
j_call: TRBJ1-4
d_call: .
cdr3_aa: CASSQRPILNEKLFF
cdr3_nt: TGTGCCAGCAGCCAGAGACCCATCCTTAATGAAAAACTGTTTTTT

clone_size: many
v_call: TRBV5-1
j_call: TRBJ1-1
d_call: .
cdr3_aa: CASSLAGSTEAFF
cdr3_nt: TGCGCCAGCAGCTTGGCCGGGAGCACTGAAGCTTTCTTT

clone_size: many
v_call: TRBV9
j_call: TRBJ1-3
d_call: .
cdr3_aa: CASSVLSEGNTIYF
cdr3_nt: TGTGCCAGCAGCGTATTATCAGAGGGAAACACCATATATTTT

clone_size: many
v_call: TRBV5-1
j_call: TRBJ1-1
d_call: .
cdr3_aa: CASIPATGNTEAFF
cdr3_nt: TGCGCCAGCATCCCAGCGACAGGGAACACTGAAGCTTTCTTT

clone_size: few
v_call: TRBV29-1
j_call: TRBJ1-2
d_call: .
cdr3_aa: CSVVMGHSNYGYTF
cdr3_nt: TGCAGCGTTGTAATGGGACACTCTAACTATGGCTACACCTTC

clone_size: many
v_call: TRBV10-3
j_call: TRBJ2-6
d_call: TRBD1
cdr3_aa: CAISAGTGGLGANVLTF
cdr3_nt: TGTGCCATCAGTGCCGGGACAGGGGGCCTTGGGGCCAACGTCCTGACTTTC

clone_size: many
v_call: TRBV19
j_call: TRBJ2-1
d_call: .
cdr3_aa: CASTATRTGQHNEQFF
cdr3_nt: TGTGCCAGTACCGCTACCCGTACAGGACAGCACAATGAGCAGTTCTTC

clone_size: many
v_call: TRBV7-2
j_call: TRBJ1-6
d_call: .
cdr3_aa: CASSVRQNSNSPLHF
cdr3_nt: TGTGCCAGCAGCGTAAGACAGAACTCTAATTCACCCCTCCACTTT

clone_size: many
v_call: TRBV12-3/TRBV12-4
j_call: TRBJ1-4
d_call: .
cdr3_aa: CASSEPPDEEKLFF
cdr3_nt: TGTGCCAGCAGTGAACCCCCGGACGAGGAAAAACTGTTTTTT

clone_size: many
v_call: TRBV7-9
j_call: TRBJ1-5
d_call: .
cdr3_aa: CASTLQGSNQPQHF
cdr3_nt: TGTGCCAGCACCTTACAGGGTAGCAATCAGCCCCAGCATTTT

clone_size: many
v_call: TRBV12-3/TRBV12-4
j_call: TRBJ2-7
d_call: TRBD2
cdr3_aa: CASRGGGSGYEQYF
cdr3_nt: TGTGCCAGCAGGGGCGGGGGGTCAGGCTACGAGCAGTACTTC